The rows below give T cell receptor beta chains drawn from one sample of a study of yellow fever vaccine responses in identical twins. TCRdb fed the RT-PCR reads into MiXCR, producing one record per CDR3 protein. The sample has about 19,000 distinct CDR3 sequences; roughly 75% are singletons. Sequences were derived from T cells from blood (PBMCs), unsorted or a sorted subset (not recorded which), sampled before or after yellow fever vaccination (not recorded which). Receptor source: a woman younger than 30 who received the yellow fever vaccine. CDR3s include the opening cysteine and the closing phenylalanine or tryptophan. A D gene is named only where the DNA matches it firmly. Expanded clones get a size class; other rows say once, few or many, or leave the size out.

CDR3 protein	CDR3 DNA	D gene	clone size	J gene	V gene	CDR3 length
CASSPPMSAQETQYF	TGTGCCAGCAGCCCACCGATGAGCGCGCAAGAGACCCAGTACTTC	.	.	TRBJ2-5	TRBV11-3	15
CASSMSTGGYEQYF	TGCGCCAGCAGCATGTCGACAGGGGGGTACGAGCAGTACTTC	TRBD1	.	TRBJ2-7	TRBV5-1	14
CSVGSNSNQPQHF	TGCAGCGTTGGTAGTAATAGCAATCAGCCCCAGCATTTT	.	.	TRBJ1-5	TRBV29-1	13
CASSGAGTDTQYF	TGTGCCAGCAGTGGGGCGGGAACAGATACGCAGTATTTT	.	few	TRBJ2-3	TRBV24-1	13
CASTGGRQETQYF	TGTGCCAGCACGGGAGGGCGACAAGAGACCCAGTACTTC	TRBD2	few	TRBJ2-5	TRBV6-1	13
CASSFRASGHTDTQYF	TGCGCCAGCAGCTTTCGGGCTAGCGGACACACAGATACGCAGTATTTT	TRBD2	.	TRBJ2-3	TRBV5-1	16
CATSDKGGDTQYF	TGTGCCACCAGTGATAAAGGGGGTGATACGCAGTATTTT	.	.	TRBJ2-3	TRBV24-1	13
CASSLRPNNEQFF	TGTGCCAGCAGCTTAAGACCTAACAATGAGCAGTTCTTC	.	few	TRBJ2-1	TRBV11-3	13
CSAKEFGDGDNSPLHF	TGCAGTGCCAAAGAATTTGGGGACGGGGATAATTCACCCCTCCACTTT	.	.	TRBJ1-6	TRBV20-1	16
CSATGTGGFYNSPLHF	TGCAGTGCTACTGGGACAGGGGGCTTCTATAATTCACCCCTCCACTTT	TRBD1	few	TRBJ1-6	TRBV20-1	16
CASSLFLNEKLFF	TGTGCCAGCAGCTTGTTCCTTAATGAAAAACTGTTTTTT	.	few	TRBJ1-4	TRBV5-8	13
CASSLGRGAFVGTDTQYF	TGTGCCAGCAGTTTGGGGCGGGGGGCCTTCGTAGGAACAGATACGCAGTATTTT	TRBD2	once	TRBJ2-3	TRBV12-3/TRBV12-4	18
CASSPRGGAFPDTQYF	TGTGCCAGCAGCCCGCGCGGGGGGGCCTTCCCAGATACGCAGTATTTT	TRBD2	.	TRBJ2-3	TRBV11-3	16
CASSRGDATNEKLFF	TGTGCCAGCAGCCGCGGGGACGCAACTAATGAAAAACTGTTTTTT	.	.	TRBJ1-4	TRBV7-6	15
CASSKGLTDTQYF	TGTGCCAGTAGTAAAGGACTCACAGATACGCAGTATTTT	.	.	TRBJ2-3	TRBV19	13
CSARDWGQKNYNEQFF	TGCAGTGCTAGAGATTGGGGACAGAAGAATTACAATGAGCAGTTCTTC	TRBD1	.	TRBJ2-1	TRBV20-1	16
CASSPTGEQFF	TGTGCCAGCTCACCTACGGGTGAGCAGTTCTTC	.	.	TRBJ2-1	TRBV18	11
CASSFGAIYEQYF	TGTGCCAGCAGTTTCGGGGCAATCTACGAGCAGTACTTC	.	.	TRBJ2-7	TRBV12-3/TRBV12-4	13
CSVGPNPTEQYF	TGCAGCGTGGGGCCCAACCCCACCGAGCAGTACTTC	.	.	TRBJ2-7	TRBV29-1	12
CSVVEQGNIQYF	TGCAGCGTTGTCGAACAGGGGAACATTCAGTACTTC	TRBD1	.	TRBJ2-4	TRBV29-1	12
CASSQDTEAFF	TGTGCCAGCAGCCAAGACACTGAAGCTTTCTTT	.	once	TRBJ1-1	TRBV4-2	11
CASSLGSVNEQFF	TGTGCCAGCAGCTTAGGGTCTGTGAATGAGCAGTTCTTC	.	.	TRBJ2-1	TRBV7-3	13
CASRYNEQFF	TGTGCCAGCAGGTACAATGAGCAGTTCTTC	.	.	TRBJ2-1	TRBV2	10
CASSEKTGGNYGYTF	TGTGCCAGCAGTGAGAAGACAGGGGGGAACTATGGCTACACCTTC	TRBD1	.	TRBJ1-2	TRBV2	15
CSAQKGPGGNEQFF	TGCAGTGCCCAGAAGGGCCCCGGGGGCAATGAGCAGTTCTTC	.	.	TRBJ2-1	TRBV20-1	14
CASSQGRGTEAFF	TGTGCCAGCAGCCAAGGCCGGGGCACTGAAGCTTTCTTT	.	.	TRBJ1-1	TRBV7-8	13
CASSFSNEKLFF	TGTGCCAGCAGTTTTTCCAATGAAAAACTGTTTTTT	.	once	TRBJ1-4	TRBV12-3/TRBV12-4	12
CAISGTAYNSPLHF	TGTGCCATCAGCGGGACAGCTTATAATTCACCCCTCCACTTT	TRBD1	.	TRBJ1-6	TRBV10-3	14
CASSPGEGSDTQYF	TGTGCCAGCTCACCAGGTGAAGGCTCGGATACGCAGTATTTT	.	.	TRBJ2-3	TRBV18	14
CASSLVSRGEAFF	TGTGCCAGCAGTTTAGTATCGAGGGGTGAAGCTTTCTTT	.	.	TRBJ1-1	TRBV12-3/TRBV12-4	13
CASSSSSYGYTF	TGTGCCAGCAGTTCGAGCTCTTATGGCTACACCTTC	.	.	TRBJ1-2	TRBV12-3/TRBV12-4	12
CASSLVSGPKNIQYF	TGTGCCAGCAGCTTGGTGTCCGGGCCCAAAAACATTCAGTACTTC	.	.	TRBJ2-4	TRBV5-5	15
CASSLDSSNQPQHF	TGCGCCAGCAGCTTGGACTCCAGCAATCAGCCCCAGCATTTT	.	few	TRBJ1-5	TRBV5-1	14
CASSVGGYTGELFF	TGTGCCAGCAGCGTCGGAGGGTACACCGGGGAGCTGTTTTTT	.	once	TRBJ2-2	TRBV9	14
CASSPQGDQPQHF	TGTGCCAGCTCACCACAGGGAGATCAGCCCCAGCATTTT	.	.	TRBJ1-5	TRBV18	13
CASQPTSGSWNEQFF	TGTGCCAGCCAGCCGACTAGCGGGAGTTGGAATGAGCAGTTCTTC	TRBD2	few	TRBJ2-1	TRBV5-6	15
CSVAGANEAFF	TGCAGCGTTGCTGGGGCCAATGAAGCTTTCTTT	.	.	TRBJ1-1	TRBV29-1	11
CATSDLAGVADTQYF	TGTGCCACCAGTGATTTGGCGGGAGTTGCAGATACGCAGTATTTT	TRBD2	.	TRBJ2-3	TRBV24-1	15
CATSRVRGGGDNEQFF	TGTGCCACCAGCAGAGTTCGGGGGGGAGGGGACAATGAGCAGTTCTTC	TRBD2	.	TRBJ2-1	TRBV15	16
CASSLESSGGTTQYF	TGTGCCAGCAGTTTAGAATCTAGCGGAGGTACGACGCAGTATTTT	TRBD2	.	TRBJ2-3	TRBV12-3/TRBV12-4	15
CASSPRDRYGYTF	TGCGCCAGCAGCCCTCGGGACCGCTATGGCTACACCTTC	.	.	TRBJ1-2	TRBV4-1	13
CASSPPGKEKLFF	TGTGCCAGCTCACCACCGGGGAAAGAAAAACTGTTTTTT	.	.	TRBJ1-4	TRBV18	13
CASSRDYYNEQFF	TGTGCCAGCAGTCGGGACTACTACAATGAGCAGTTCTTC	TRBD2	.	TRBJ2-1	TRBV12-3/TRBV12-4	13
CASRLTAGGPWHFF	TGTGCCAGCAGGTTGACAGCGGGAGGGCCTTGGCACTTCTTC	TRBD2	.	TRBJ2-1	TRBV6-1	14
CASSPGQSYNEQFF	TGTGCCAGCAGCCCGGGACAGTCCTACAATGAGCAGTTCTTC	TRBD1	.	TRBJ2-1	TRBV11-1	14
CASSYIGTGELFF	TGTGCCAGCAGTTATATAGGGACCGGGGAGCTGTTTTTT	.	.	TRBJ2-2	TRBV6-5	13
CASSKPMGQHTGELFF	TGTGCCAGCAGCAAACCCATGGGACAACACACCGGGGAGCTGTTTTTT	.	.	TRBJ2-2	TRBV21-1	16
CASSQVEGTQYF	TGTGCCAGCAGCCAAGTTGAGGGGACGCAGTATTTT	.	.	TRBJ2-3	TRBV3-1	12
CASSYLRDASSTF	TGTGCCAGCAGTTACCTCCGGGACGCGTCTAGCACCTTC	.	.	TRBJ1-2	TRBV6-2/TRBV6-3	13
CASSQDTGRNYGYTF	TGTGCCAGCAGCCAAGATACGGGCAGAAACTATGGCTACACCTTC	.	large	TRBJ1-2	TRBV4-2	15
CASSLDTGRGNQPQHF	TGTGCCAGCAGCCTAGATACAGGTCGGGGCAATCAGCCCCAGCATTTT	.	.	TRBJ1-5	TRBV7-9	16
CATSGRDGWQYF	TGTGCCACCAGTGGGAGAGATGGTTGGCAGTACTTC	.	.	TRBJ2-7	TRBV24-1	12
CASSLVGQPQHF	TGTGCCAGCAGCTTAGTTGGTCAGCCCCAGCATTTT	.	.	TRBJ1-5	TRBV7-6	12
CASSLDGVLGTAYNEQFF	TGTGCCAGCAGCTTAGATGGGGTGTTGGGAACTGCCTACAATGAGCAGTTCTTC	.	.	TRBJ2-1	TRBV7-6	18
CASSPTGAETQYF	TGTGCCAGCAGCCCAACAGGGGCAGAGACCCAGTACTTC	TRBD1	.	TRBJ2-5	TRBV7-3	13
CASSYWAPGMNTEAFF	TGTGCCAGCAGTTATTGGGCCCCTGGGATGAACACTGAAGCTTTCTTT	.	.	TRBJ1-1	TRBV6-9	16